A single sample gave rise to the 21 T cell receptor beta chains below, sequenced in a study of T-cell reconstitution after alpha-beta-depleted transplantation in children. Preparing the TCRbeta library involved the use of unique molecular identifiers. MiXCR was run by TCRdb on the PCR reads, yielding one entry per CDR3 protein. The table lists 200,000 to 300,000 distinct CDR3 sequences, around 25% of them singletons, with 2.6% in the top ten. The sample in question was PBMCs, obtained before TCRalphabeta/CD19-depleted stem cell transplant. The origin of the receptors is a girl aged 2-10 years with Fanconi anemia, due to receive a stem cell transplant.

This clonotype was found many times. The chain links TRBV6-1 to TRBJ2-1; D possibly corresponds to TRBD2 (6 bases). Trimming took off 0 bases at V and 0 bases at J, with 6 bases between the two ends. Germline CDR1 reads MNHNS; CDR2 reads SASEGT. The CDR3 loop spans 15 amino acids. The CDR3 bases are TGTGCCAGCAGTGAAGCTAGCGGCTCCTACAATGAGCAGTTCTTC. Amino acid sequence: CASSEASGSYNEQFF.

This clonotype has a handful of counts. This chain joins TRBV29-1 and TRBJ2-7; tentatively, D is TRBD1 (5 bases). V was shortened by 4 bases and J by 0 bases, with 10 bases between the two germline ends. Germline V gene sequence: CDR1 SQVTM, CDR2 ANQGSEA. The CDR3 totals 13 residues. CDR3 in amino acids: CSVAPDSSYEQYF. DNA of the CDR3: TGCAGCGTTGCCCCTGACAGCTCCTACGAGCAGTACTTC.

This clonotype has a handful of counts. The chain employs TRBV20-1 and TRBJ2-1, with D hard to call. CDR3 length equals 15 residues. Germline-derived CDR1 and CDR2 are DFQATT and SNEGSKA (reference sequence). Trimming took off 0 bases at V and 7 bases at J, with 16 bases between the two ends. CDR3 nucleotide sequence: TGCAGTGCTAGAGATAATCGAGCTAGTGGGAATGAGCAGTTCTTC. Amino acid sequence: CSARDNRASGNEQFF.

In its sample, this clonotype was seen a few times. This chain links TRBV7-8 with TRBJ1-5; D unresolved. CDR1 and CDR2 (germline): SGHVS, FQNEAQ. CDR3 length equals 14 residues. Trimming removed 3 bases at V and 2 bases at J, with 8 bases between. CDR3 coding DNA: TGTGCCAGCAGCTTCGGGGTCGGCAATCAGCCCCAGCATTTT. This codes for CASSFGVGNQPQHF.

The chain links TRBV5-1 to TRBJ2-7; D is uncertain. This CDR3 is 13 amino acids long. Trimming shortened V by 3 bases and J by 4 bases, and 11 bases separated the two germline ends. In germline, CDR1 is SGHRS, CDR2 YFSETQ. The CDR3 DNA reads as TGCGCCAGCAGCTCACACGGACCTTACGAGCAGTACTTC. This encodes CASSSHGPYEQYF. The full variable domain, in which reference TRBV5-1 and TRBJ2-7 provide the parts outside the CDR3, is KAGVTQTPRYLIKTRGQQVTLSCSPISGHRSVSWYQQTPGQGLQFLFEYFSETQRNKGNFPGRFSGRQFSNSRSEMNVSTLELGDSALYLCASSSHGPYEQYFGPGTRLTVT.

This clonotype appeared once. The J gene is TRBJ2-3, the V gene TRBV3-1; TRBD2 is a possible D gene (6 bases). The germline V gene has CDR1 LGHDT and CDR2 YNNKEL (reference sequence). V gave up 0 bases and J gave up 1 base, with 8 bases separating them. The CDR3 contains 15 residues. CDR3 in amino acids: CASSQDRRGTDTQYF. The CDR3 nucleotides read TGTGCCAGCAGCCAAGATCGGAGGGGCACAGATACGCAGTATTTT.

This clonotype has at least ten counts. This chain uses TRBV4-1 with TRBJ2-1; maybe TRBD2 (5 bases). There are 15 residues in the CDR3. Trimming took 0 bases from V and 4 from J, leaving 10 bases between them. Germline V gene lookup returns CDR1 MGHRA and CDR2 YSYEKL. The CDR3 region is CASSQDGLAYNEQFF. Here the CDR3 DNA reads TGCGCCAGCAGCCAAGATGGGCTAGCTTACAATGAGCAGTTCTTC.

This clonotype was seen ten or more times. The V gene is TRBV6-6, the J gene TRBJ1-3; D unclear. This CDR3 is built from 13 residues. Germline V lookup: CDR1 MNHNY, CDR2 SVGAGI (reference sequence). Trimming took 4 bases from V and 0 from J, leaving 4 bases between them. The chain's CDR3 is CASSFASGNTIYF. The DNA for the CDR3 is TGTGCCAGCAGTTTTGCCTCTGGAAACACCATATATTTT.

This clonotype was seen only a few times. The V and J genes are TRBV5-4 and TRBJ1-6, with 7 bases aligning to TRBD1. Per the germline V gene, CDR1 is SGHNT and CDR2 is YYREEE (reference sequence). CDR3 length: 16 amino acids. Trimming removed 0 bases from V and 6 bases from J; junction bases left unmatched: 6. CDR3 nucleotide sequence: TGTGCCAGCAGCTTGGTACCGGGACAGTCTAATTCACCCCTCCACTTT. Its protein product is CASSLVPGQSNSPLHF. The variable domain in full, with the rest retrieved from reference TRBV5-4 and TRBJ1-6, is ETGVTQSPTHLIKTRGQQVTLRCSSQSGHNTVSWYQQALGQGPQFIFQYYREEENGRGNFPPRFSGLQFPNYSSELNVNALELDDSALYLCASSLVPGQSNSPLHFGNGTRLTVT.

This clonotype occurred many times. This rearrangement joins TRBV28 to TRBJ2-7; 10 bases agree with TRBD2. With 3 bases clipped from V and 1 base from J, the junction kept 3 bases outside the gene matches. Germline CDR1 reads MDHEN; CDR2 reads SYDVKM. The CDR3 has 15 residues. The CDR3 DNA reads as TGTGCCAGCAGTTTTATAGCGGGGGGATCCTACGAGCAGTACTTC. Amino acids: CASSFIAGGSYEQYF.

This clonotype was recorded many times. In DNA form, the CDR3 reads TGCAGTGTTGGCAGATCTTACGAGCAGTACTTC. This encodes CSVGRSYEQYF. V gene TRBV20-1 combines with J gene TRBJ2-7; unclear D gene. This CDR3 is 11 amino acids long. Per germline, CDR1 DFQATT and CDR2 SNEGSKA (reference sequence). V was clipped by 7 bases and J by 4 bases, with 11 bases between them.

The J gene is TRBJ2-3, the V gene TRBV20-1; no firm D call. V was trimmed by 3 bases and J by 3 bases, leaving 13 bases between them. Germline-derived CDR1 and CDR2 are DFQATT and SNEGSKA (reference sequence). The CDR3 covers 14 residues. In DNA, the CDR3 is TGCAGTGCTAGGCGAGGCGACGGTACAGATACGCAGTATTTT. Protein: CSARRGDGTDTQYF.

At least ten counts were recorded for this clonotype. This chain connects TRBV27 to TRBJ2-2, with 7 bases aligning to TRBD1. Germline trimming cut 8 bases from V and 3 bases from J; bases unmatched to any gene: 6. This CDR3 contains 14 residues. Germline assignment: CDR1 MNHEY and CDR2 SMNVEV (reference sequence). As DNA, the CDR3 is TGTGCCAGCTCGGGGACAGATTACACCGGGGAGCTGTTTTTT. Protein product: CASSGTDYTGELFF.

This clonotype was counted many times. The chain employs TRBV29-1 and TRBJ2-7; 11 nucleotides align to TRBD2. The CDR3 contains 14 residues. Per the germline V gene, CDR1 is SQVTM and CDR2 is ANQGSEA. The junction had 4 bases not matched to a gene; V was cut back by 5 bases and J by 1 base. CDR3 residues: CSVKTSGNSYEQYF. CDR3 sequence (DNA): TGCAGCGTTAAGACTAGCGGGAATTCCTACGAGCAGTACTTC.

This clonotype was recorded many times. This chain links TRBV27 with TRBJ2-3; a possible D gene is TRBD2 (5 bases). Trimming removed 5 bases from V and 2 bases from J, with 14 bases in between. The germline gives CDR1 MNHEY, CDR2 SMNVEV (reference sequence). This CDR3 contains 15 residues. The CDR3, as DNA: TGTGCCAGCAGTCCCCGGGAAGGACTCACAGATACGCAGTATTTT. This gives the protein CASSPREGLTDTQYF.

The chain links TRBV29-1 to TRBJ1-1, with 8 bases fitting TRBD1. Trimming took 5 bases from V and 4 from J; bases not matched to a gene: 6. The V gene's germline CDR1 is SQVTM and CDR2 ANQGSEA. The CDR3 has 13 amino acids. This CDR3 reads CSVTTDRGTEAFF. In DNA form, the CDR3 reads TGCAGCGTTACTACCGACAGGGGCACTGAAGCTTTCTTT.

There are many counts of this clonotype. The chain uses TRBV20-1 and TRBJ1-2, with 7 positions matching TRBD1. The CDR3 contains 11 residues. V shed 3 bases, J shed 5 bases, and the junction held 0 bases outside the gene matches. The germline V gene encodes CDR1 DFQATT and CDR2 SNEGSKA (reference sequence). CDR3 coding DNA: TGCAGTGCTAGCAGGGGGTATGGCTACACCTTC. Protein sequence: CSASRGYGYTF.

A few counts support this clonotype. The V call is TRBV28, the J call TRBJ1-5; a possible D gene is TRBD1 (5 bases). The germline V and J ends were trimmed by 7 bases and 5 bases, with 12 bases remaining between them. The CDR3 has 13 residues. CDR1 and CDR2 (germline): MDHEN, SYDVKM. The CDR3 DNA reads TGTGCCAGCATATCAGGGAAATATCAGCCCCAGCATTTT. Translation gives CASISGKYQPQHF.

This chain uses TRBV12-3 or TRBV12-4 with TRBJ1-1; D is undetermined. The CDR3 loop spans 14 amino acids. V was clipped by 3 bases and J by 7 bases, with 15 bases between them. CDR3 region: CASSFDGGLSEAFF. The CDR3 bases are TGTGCCAGCAGTTTCGACGGAGGGTTAAGTGAAGCTTTCTTT.

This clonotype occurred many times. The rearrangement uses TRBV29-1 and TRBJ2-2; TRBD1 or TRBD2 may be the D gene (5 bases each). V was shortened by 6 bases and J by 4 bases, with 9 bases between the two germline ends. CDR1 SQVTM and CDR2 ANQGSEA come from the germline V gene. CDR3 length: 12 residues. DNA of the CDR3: TGCAGCGTCTCGGGACCCACCGGGGAGCTGTTTTTT. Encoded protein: CSVSGPTGELFF.

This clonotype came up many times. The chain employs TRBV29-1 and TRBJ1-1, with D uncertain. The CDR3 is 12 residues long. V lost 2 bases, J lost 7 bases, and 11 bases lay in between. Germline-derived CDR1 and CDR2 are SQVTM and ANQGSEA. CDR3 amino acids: CSVEFGQFEAFF. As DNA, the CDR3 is TGCAGCGTTGAATTTGGTCAGTTTGAAGCTTTCTTT.